This entry lists 31 T cell receptor beta chains sequenced from one sample in a study of T cells in tuberculosis. Some clones are missing from TCRdb's copy, which holds only in-frame ones; the method was immunoSEQ multiplex PCR. The data hold about 58,000 clones, with around 90% observed a single time. Cells were sorted from thawed PBMC rested overnight and stained with GMM-loaded CD1B tetramer, viability dye and anti-CD3. The lipid loaded on the CD1B tetramers was C32 glucose monomycolate from Rhodococcus equi. Sequencing was carried out using CD1b-GMM tetramer-negative cells sorted from PBMCs. These receptors were obtained from an adult woman with latent tuberculosis.

The chain has TRBV7-2 and TRBJ2-1; 8 bases fit TRBD2. The CDR3 contains 15 residues. Germline-derived CDR1 and CDR2 are SGHTA and FQGNSA. V trimming: 4 bases; J trimming: 0 bases; junction bases outside the gene matches: 2. Here the CDR3 DNA reads TGTGCCAGCAGCTATCGGGAGGGCTCCTACAATGAGCAGTTCTTC. Its protein is CASSYREGSYNEQFF.

The chain couples TRBV4-2 to TRBJ2-2; D might be TRBD1 (5 bases). Germline V gene data show CDR1 as LGHNA and CDR2 as YNFKEQ. The V gene lost 0 bases and the J gene lost 6 bases, with 11 bases spanning the gap. CDR3 length: 15 amino acids. The CDR3 reads CASSQEGRLSGELFF. The CDR3 DNA reads TGTGCCAGCAGCCAAGAGGGGCGGTTGTCCGGGGAGCTGTTTTTT.

The chain combines TRBV7-9 with TRBJ1-2; D unresolved. Germline V gene lookup returns CDR1 SEHNR and CDR2 FQNEAQ (reference sequence). There are 15 residues in the CDR3. The V and J ends lost 5 bases and 4 bases respectively, with 17 bases between them. The CDR3 DNA reads as TGTGCCAGCAGCCCCCGGGTCTATGAATTCTATGGCTACACCTTC. Translated: CASSPRVYEFYGYTF.

The genes are TRBV6-1 and TRBJ2-1; 8 bases align to TRBD1. The CDR3 covers 13 residues. The V segment lost 0 bases and the J segment 12 bases; nucleotides outside the gene matches: 4. CDR1 and CDR2 from the germline V gene are MNHNS and SASEGT. This CDR3 is CASSEARGTGQFF. The CDR3 DNA sequence: TGTGCCAGCAGTGAAGCGCGCGGGACAGGGCAGTTCTTC.

This clone showed up just once. The gene calls are TRBV6-1 and TRBJ1-5; unclear D gene. Germline-derived CDR1 and CDR2 are MNHNS and SASEGT. The CDR3 consists of 13 residues. V was pared by 8 bases and J by 0 bases, with 8 bases between. CDR3: CASRQDSNQPQHF. The CDR3, as DNA: TGTGCCAGCCGGCAGGATAGCAATCAGCCCCAGCATTTT.

This chain joins TRBV20-1 and TRBJ1-1, with 7 bases aligning to TRBD1. CDR1 DFQATT and CDR2 SNEGSKA come from the germline V gene (reference sequence). V lost 5 bases to trimming and J lost 11 bases; unmatched junction nucleotides: 8. The CDR3 covers 11 residues. The CDR3 nucleotides are TGCAGTGCTTATACCGGGACAGCCGCTTTCTTT. Amino acid sequence: CSAYTGTAAFF.

The genes are TRBV30 and TRBJ2-1, with 11 nucleotides matching TRBD2. V shed 0 bases and J 0 bases; nucleotides not matched to a gene: 16. Germline V lookup: CDR1 GTSNPN, CDR2 SVGIG (reference sequence). The CDR3 sequence is 21 residues long. The CDR3 region is CAWSVRLGLAGGPSSYNEQFF. The CDR3 region has the DNA TGTGCCTGGAGTGTACGGTTGGGGCTAGCGGGGGGACCTAGCTCCTACAATGAGCAGTTCTTC.

The rearrangement uses TRBV6-5 and TRBJ2-3; 8 bases line up with TRBD2. Trimming at V came to 5 bases and at J to 2 bases, leaving 6 bases not matched to a gene. Germline values: CDR1 MNHEY, CDR2 SVGAGI. This CDR3 has 15 residues. CDR3 in amino acids: CASSNSGDSTDTQYF. The CDR3 nucleotides read TGTGCCAGCAGTAATAGCGGGGACTCCACAGATACGCAGTATTTT.

This rearrangement joins TRBV14 to TRBJ2-3, with 10 nucleotides matching TRBD1. Trimming at V came to 3 bases and at J to 0 bases, leaving 12 bases not matched to a gene. Looked up from germline, CDR1 is SGHDN and CDR2 is FVKESK. The CDR3 loop spans 19 amino acids. The CDR3 nucleotides are TGTGCCAGCAGCCAGCTCCCGGGACAGGGGTTTGTAAGCACAGATACGCAGTATTTT. As protein: CASSQLPGQGFVSTDTQYF. Full variable domain (outside the CDR3, taken from reference TRBV14 and TRBJ2-3): EAGVTQFPSHSVIEKGQTVTLRCDPISGHDNLYWYRRVMGKEIKFLLHFVKESKQDESGMPNNRFLAERTGGTYSTLKVQPAELEDSGVYFCASSQLPGQGFVSTDTQYFGPGTRLTVL.

The chain recombines TRBV7-2 with TRBJ2-6; tentative D call: TRBD2 (5 bases). Trimming took 3 bases from V and 0 from J, leaving 15 bases between them. This CDR3 comprises 18 residues. Germline assignment: CDR1 SGHTA and CDR2 FQGNSA. The CDR3 nucleotides are TGTGCCAGCAGCTTGTGGGCACTAGGTCCCTCTGGGGCCAACGTCCTGACTTTC. This codes for CASSLWALGPSGANVLTF.

A few counts support this clone. The gene calls are TRBV12-5 and TRBJ1-3; D remains unclear. V was cut by 0 bases and J by 0 bases, with 9 bases left in between. The CDR3 sequence is 16 residues long. Germline assignment: CDR1 LGHNT and CDR2 FRNRAP. CDR3: CASGLVLSSSGNTIYF. The CDR3 DNA sequence: TGTGCTAGTGGTTTGGTACTTTCTTCCTCTGGAAACACCATATATTTT.

This clone occurred a few times. The V and J genes are TRBV4-1 and TRBJ1-3; a possible D gene is TRBD1 (5 bases). The V end lost 3 bases, the J end lost 0 bases, and 12 bases lay between the germline ends. In germline, CDR1 is MGHRA, CDR2 YSYEKL. The CDR3 is 16 amino acids. The CDR3 here is CASSQGPHFSGNTIYF. CDR3 sequence (DNA): TGCGCCAGCAGCCAGGGGCCTCATTTCTCTGGAAACACCATATATTTT.

The CDR3 reads CASTHQGAGANVLTF. The DNA for the CDR3 is TGTGCCAGTACCCATCAGGGGGCGGGGGCCAACGTCCTGACTTTC. This rearrangement joins TRBV19 to TRBJ2-6; 8 nucleotides match TRBD1. The germline V gene has CDR1 LNHDA and CDR2 SQIVND (reference sequence). Unmatched junction bases numbered 6, after V lost 7 bases and J lost 4 bases. The CDR3 has 15 amino acids.

This clone was observed a few times. The chain links TRBV4-1 to TRBJ1-3, with a tentative D call TRBD1 (6 bases). The CDR3 sequence is 14 residues long. Germline CDR1 is MGHRA and CDR2 is YSYEKL. V was cut by 3 bases and J by 4 bases, with 10 bases left in between. Written as DNA, the CDR3 is TGCGCCAGCAGCCAGACAGGAGAAGGAAACACCATATATTTT. This translates into CASSQTGEGNTIYF.

The chain joins TRBV18 to TRBJ2-5; possibly TRBD1 for D (6 bases). There are 14 residues in the CDR3. The germline CDR1 and CDR2 sequences are KGHSH and LQKENI. Trimming took 5 bases from V and 4 from J, leaving 14 bases between them. The CDR3 region has the DNA TGTGCCAGCTCATCCTCTAAAGGGGGAGAGACCCAGTACTTC. This sequence encodes CASSSSKGGETQYF.

J is TRBJ1-2 and V is TRBV2, with a tentative D call TRBD1 (6 bases). Trimming pared 2 bases from V and 8 bases from J, leaving 18 bases between. Per the germline V gene, CDR1 is SNHLY and CDR2 is FYNNEI. The CDR3 is 15 residues long. CDR3 coding DNA: TGTGCCAGCAGTGAACGGGACACTAACATAGAGGGCTACACCTTC. Protein sequence: CASSERDTNIEGYTF.

V usage is TRBV7-9 and J usage is TRBJ1-4; 10 bases are shared with TRBD1. The J segment lost 5 bases and the V segment lost 5 bases, leaving 11 bases of the junction unmatched. This CDR3 region has 17 residues. CDR1 is SEHNR, CDR2 FQNEAQ, per germline (reference sequence). Here the CDR3 reads CASSRGQGVAQNEKLFF. In nucleotides, the CDR3 is TGTGCCAGCAGCCGTGGACAGGGGGTTGCGCAAAATGAAAAACTGTTTTTT.

The rearrangement joins TRBV6-6 to TRBJ2-4, with D unresolved. With 2 bases removed from V and 4 bases from J, the gap between germline ends came to 6 bases. Germline V gene data show CDR1 as MNHNY and CDR2 as SVGAGI (reference sequence). This CDR3 contains 13 residues. In nucleotides, the CDR3 is TGTGCCAGCAGTTACGGAGAGAAAAACATTCAGTACTTC. This encodes CASSYGEKNIQYF.

This chain joins TRBV9 and TRBJ2-5, with 8 bases that match TRBD1. The CDR3 runs 15 residues. Per the germline V gene, CDR1 is SGDLS and CDR2 is YYNGEE. V dropped 3 bases and J dropped 5; count of bases not matched to a gene: 9. CDR3 in amino acids: CASSESRGRGETQYF. CDR3 bases: TGTGCCAGCAGCGAAAGCAGGGGGCGCGGGGAGACCCAGTACTTC. Full variable domain (rest looked up from reference TRBV9 and TRBJ2-5): DSGVTQTPKHLITATGQRVTLRCSPRSGDLSVYWYQQSLDQGLQFLIQYYNGEERAKGNILERFSAQQFPDLHSELNLSSLELGDSALYFCASSESRGRGETQYFGPGTRLLVL.

The chain recombines TRBV6-1 with TRBJ2-7; TRBD1 might be the D (5 bases). Looked up from germline, CDR1 is MNHNS and CDR2 is SASEGT. The CDR3 consists of 14 residues. Trimming removed 6 bases from V and 1 base from J, with 13 bases in between. CDR3 protein: CASSPFQGSYEQYF. The CDR3 region has the DNA TGTGCCAGCAGCCCTTTCCAGGGATCCTACGAGCAGTACTTC.

This chain links TRBV27 with TRBJ1-6; TRBD1 agrees at 10 bases. Germline CDR1 is MNHEY and CDR2 is SMNVEV (reference sequence). Unmatched junction bases numbered 6, after V lost 4 bases and J lost 9 bases. The CDR3 is 15 residues long. The chain's CDR3 is CASSSLDRGSSPLHF. In DNA form, the CDR3 reads TGTGCCAGCAGTTCCCTGGACAGGGGGTCTTCACCCCTCCACTTT.

The gene calls are TRBV6-5 and TRBJ2-2; D possibly corresponds to TRBD1 (5 bases). Germline loops: CDR1 MNHEY, CDR2 SVGAGI. The CDR3 has 16 amino acids. V shed 2 bases and J shed 2 bases, with 12 bases lying between them. The CDR3 is CASSYIRETNTGELFF. CDR3 DNA sequence: TGTGCCAGCAGTTACATCAGGGAAACTAACACCGGGGAGCTGTTTTTT.

V is TRBV30 and J is TRBJ1-5, with 8 bases fitting TRBD1. Germline CDR1 GTSNPN, CDR2 SVGIG (reference sequence). CDR3 length: 14 amino acids. Trimming at V came to 2 bases and at J to 4 bases, leaving 4 bases not matched to a gene. The CDR3 region is CAWSNNRGNQPQHF. CDR3 bases: TGTGCCTGGAGTAATAACAGGGGGAATCAGCCCCAGCATTTT.

This clone has a single count. The V and J genes are TRBV5-6 and TRBJ1-2, with 10 positions matching TRBD1. V was clipped by 3 bases and J by 2 bases; unmatched bases: 1. CDR3 length: 14 amino acids. Germline-derived CDR1 and CDR2 are SGHDT and YYEEEE. DNA for the CDR3: TGTGCCAGCAGCTGGGACAGGGGCAACTATGGCTACACCTTC. Its protein is CASSWDRGNYGYTF.

The J gene is TRBJ1-1, the V gene TRBV6-1, with TRBD1 identical over 8 bases. CDR1 MNHNS and CDR2 SASEGT come from the germline V gene. This CDR3 region has 13 residues. Trimming took 7 bases from V and 4 from J; bases not matched to a gene: 5. This CDR3 is CASTSTGGTEAFF. As DNA, the CDR3 is TGTGCCAGCACCTCAACAGGGGGCACTGAAGCTTTCTTT.

V and J are TRBV20-1 and TRBJ2-1; D gene unclear. V was clipped by 6 bases and J by 8 bases, with 11 bases between them. Per germline, CDR1 DFQATT and CDR2 SNEGSKA (reference sequence). The CDR3 sequence is 11 residues long. Here the CDR3 reads CSAPLVDEQFF. The CDR3 DNA follows: TGCAGTGCCCCTTTAGTGGATGAGCAGTTCTTC.

The chain recombines TRBV5-1 with TRBJ2-5; D is perhaps TRBD2 (5 bases). This CDR3 is built from 16 residues. Per germline, CDR1 SGHRS and CDR2 YFSETQ. V dropped 0 bases and J dropped 2 bases, with 14 bases sitting between them. CDR3 nucleotides: TGCGCCAGCAGCTTGGGATACGGACTGGTACAAGAGACCCAGTACTTC. This gives the protein CASSLGYGLVQETQYF.

This CDR3 is CASSFLAESTDTQYF. CDR3 in DNA: TGCGCCAGCAGCTTTCTAGCGGAAAGCACAGATACGCAGTATTTT. V usage is TRBV4-1 and J usage is TRBJ2-3; 7 positions agree with TRBD2. The germline V gene has CDR1 MGHRA and CDR2 YSYEKL. The J segment lost 0 bases and the V segment lost 5 bases, leaving 5 bases of the junction unmatched. The CDR3 loop spans 15 amino acids.

The V gene is TRBV7-2, the J gene TRBJ2-3, with 10 bases aligning to TRBD2. Germline V lookup: CDR1 SGHTA, CDR2 FQGNSA. This CDR3 contains 15 residues. V lost 3 bases to trimming and J lost 4 bases; unmatched junction nucleotides: 4. The CDR3 protein is CASSFSSGSADTQYF. DNA for the CDR3: TGTGCCAGCAGCTTCTCTAGCGGGAGTGCAGATACGCAGTATTTT.

This sequence joins TRBV6-6 and TRBJ2-1; TRBD2 matches 8 bases. The CDR3 spans 15 residues. V was clipped by 8 bases and J by 4 bases; unmatched bases: 10. Germline V gene sequence: CDR1 MNHNY, CDR2 SVGAGI (reference sequence). CDR3 region: CASLKEASGYNEQFF. In DNA, the CDR3 is TGTGCCAGCTTAAAAGAGGCTAGCGGGTACAATGAGCAGTTCTTC.

V is TRBV2 and J is TRBJ2-7, with 11 nucleotides matching TRBD2. The CDR3 spans 16 residues. Germline V gene sequence: CDR1 SNHLY, CDR2 FYNNEI. J gave up 5 bases and V 5 bases, and 11 bases lay outside the gene matches. The DNA of the CDR3 is TGTGCCAGCAGTCTACTAGCGGGAGAGCTTATACACGAGCAGTACTTC. It translates to CASSLLAGELIHEQYF.